These 21 T cell receptor beta chains came from one sample sequenced in a study of blood T cell repertoires in COVID-19. The method was immunoSEQ multiplex PCR; TCRdb's version includes in-frame clones alone and lacks a portion of them. This table has 200,000 to 250,000 clones, 85% to 90% appearing once. Sequencing was carried out using PBMCs or T cells enriched from blood (not recorded which). These receptors were collected from a woman in her 50s who had recovered from COVID-19.

Only one count was recorded for this clone. Here the CDR3 reads CASSIKGPSYGYTF. DNA for the CDR3: TGTGCCAGTAGTATTAAGGGGCCTAGTTATGGCTACACCTTC. The rearrangement joins TRBV19 to TRBJ1-2; possible D gene TRBD1, 5 bases. Deletions cut 3 bases from V and 5 bases from J, with 13 bases between. From germline, CDR1 is LNHDA and CDR2 SQIVND (reference sequence). The CDR3 loop spans 14 amino acids.

The genes are TRBV30 and TRBJ2-1, with 12 bases aligning to TRBD2. The germline V gene has CDR1 GTSNPN and CDR2 SVGIG (reference sequence). There are 12 residues in the CDR3. The J segment lost 11 bases and the V segment lost 7 bases, leaving 6 bases of the junction unmatched. The CDR3 DNA follows: TGTGCCTCCAGACTAGCGGGAGACCAGCAGTTCTTC. Amino acid sequence: CASRLAGDQQFF.

This chain uses TRBV6-5 with TRBJ2-7; D is unclear. Germline CDR1 is MNHEY and CDR2 is SVGAGI. V was clipped by 5 bases and J by 3 bases, with 5 bases between them. The CDR3 is 11 amino acids. This chain's CDR3 is CASSLLYEQYF. CDR3 bases: TGTGCCAGCAGTCTCCTCTACGAGCAGTACTTC.

There are a few counts of this clone. The V and J genes are TRBV11-2 and TRBJ2-7, with TRBD2 identical over 10 bases. This CDR3 has 17 residues. Germline-derived CDR1 and CDR2 are SGHAT and FQNNGV. V lost 2 bases to trimming and J lost 2 bases; unmatched junction nucleotides: 9. In nucleotides, the CDR3 is TGTGCCAGCAGCTTATCAGTAGCGGGAGGAGTTCCCTACGAGCAGTACTTC. This codes for CASSLSVAGGVPYEQYF.

V gene TRBV28 combines with J gene TRBJ1-1; a weak D match, TRBD1 (5 bases). Germline-derived CDR1 and CDR2 are MDHEN and SYDVKM. V was clipped by 5 bases and J by 8 bases, with 15 bases between them. The CDR3 is 13 amino acids. CDR3 DNA: TGTGCCAGCAGTCCCCCAGGGTGGGGAGAAGCTTTCTTT. It encodes CASSPPGWGEAFF.

The chain uses TRBV4-1 and TRBJ1-4; D not certain. The CDR3 has 15 amino acids. Trimming pared 4 bases from V and 10 bases from J, leaving 19 bases between. Germline V gene data show CDR1 as MGHRA and CDR2 as YSYEKL. As DNA, the CDR3 is TGCGCCAGCAGCCCAAGGGTGGCCGGGGAGGGAAAACTGTTTTTT. Protein product: CASSPRVAGEGKLFF.

This clone was picked up a small number of times. The CDR3 DNA is TGTGCCAGCAGCCTCGAGGGCAGGGAGGGTGGCTACACCTTC. Translation gives CASSLEGREGGYTF. The J gene is TRBJ1-2, the V gene TRBV13; a possible D gene is TRBD1 (5 bases). CDR3 length: 14 amino acids. Germline V gene data show CDR1 as PRHDT and CDR2 as FYEKMQ (reference sequence). Trimming removed 5 bases from V and 7 bases from J, with 17 bases in between.

This clone was observed once. Here the CDR3 reads CASSLAWRETDKNIQYF. In nucleotides, the CDR3 is TGTGCCAGCAGCTTAGCGTGGCGGGAGACGGACAAAAACATTCAGTACTTC. The chain couples TRBV7-9 to TRBJ2-4, with 7 bases matching TRBD2. Germline-derived CDR1 and CDR2 are SEHNR and FQNEAQ (reference sequence). The J segment lost 3 bases and the V segment lost 0 bases, leaving 8 bases of the junction unmatched. CDR3 length: 17 amino acids. Together with reference TRBV7-9 and TRBJ2-4, the CDR3 gives the full variable domain: DTGVSQNPRHKITKRGQNVTFRCDPISEHNRLYWYRQTLGQGPEFLTYFQNEAQLEKSRLLSDRFSAERPKGSFSTLEIQRTEQGDSAMYLCASSLAWRETDKNIQYFGAGTRLSVL.

The chain employs TRBV3-1 (or the pseudogene TRBV3-2) and TRBJ2-7, with D perhaps TRBD2 (5 bases). V was trimmed by 5 bases and J by 3 bases, leaving 17 bases between them. The CDR3 is 15 residues long. Looked up from germline, CDR1 is LGHDT and CDR2 is YNNKEL (reference sequence). CDR3 residues: CASSSRGLSNYEQYF. The CDR3 DNA sequence: TGTGCCAGCAGCTCTCGGGGTCTCAGCAACTACGAGCAGTACTTC.

This clone was counted only a few times. The V call is TRBV7-2, the J call TRBJ2-7, with D perhaps TRBD2 (6 bases). Germline V CDR1 and CDR2: SGHTA, FQGNSA. CDR3 size: 15 residues. Between the trimmed V and J ends, which lost 5 bases and 4 bases, there was a span of 18 bases. CDR3 sequence (DNA): TGTGCCAGCAGCCGTACCGGGACTGCAACTTACGAGCAGTACTTC. Protein: CASSRTGTATYEQYF. Drawing the rest from reference TRBV7-2 and TRBJ2-7, the complete variable domain is GAGVSQSPSNKVTEKGKDVELRCDPISGHTALYWYRQSLGQGLEFLIYFQGNSAPDKSGLPSDRFSAERTGGSVSTLTIQRTQQEDSAVYLCASSRTGTATYEQYFGPGTRLTVT.

V and J are TRBV28 and TRBJ1-6, with D possibly TRBD1 on 6 matching bases. Germline lookup yields CDR1 MDHEN and CDR2 SYDVKM. This CDR3 has 13 residues. Trimming stripped 7 bases from V and 10 bases from J, with 14 bases between. CDR3 bases: TGTGCCAGCACCACAGGGTGGGACTCACCCCTCCACTTT. Its protein product is CASTTGWDSPLHF.

V gene TRBV11-2 combines with J gene TRBJ2-1; 16 bases line up with TRBD2. This CDR3 spans 17 amino acids. The V gene end was trimmed by 4 bases and the J gene end by 9 bases; junction bases not matched to a gene: 9. Per germline, CDR1 SGHAT and CDR2 FQNNGV. The CDR3: CASSSQPGLAGGTEQFF. The CDR3 DNA sequence: TGTGCCAGCAGCTCCCAACCGGGACTAGCGGGAGGGACTGAGCAGTTCTTC.

The CDR3 sequence is CASSLFGGTRSVGLFF. The CDR3 bases are TGTGCCAGCAGCTTGTTCGGGGGAACGAGGAGTGTAGGACTGTTTTTT. The genes are TRBV5-8 and TRBJ1-4, with a weak D call TRBD1 (5 bases). CDR1 and CDR2 from the germline V gene are SGHTS and YDEGEE. V was clipped by 1 base and J by 13 bases, with 23 bases between them. The CDR3 length is 16 residues.

J is TRBJ1-1 and V is TRBV7-6; weak D call: TRBD1 (6 bases). Germline CDR1 is SGHVS and CDR2 is FNYEAQ. This CDR3 spans 19 amino acids. Trimming took 6 bases from V and 1 from J, leaving 27 bases between them. The CDR3 loop reads CASSPAPGQLAGENTEAFF. For the CDR3, the DNA is TGTGCCAGCAGTCCAGCACCCGGACAGCTGGCGGGGGAGAACACTGAAGCTTTCTTT.

The chain joins TRBV4-2 to TRBJ2-7; possibly TRBD2 for D (6 bases). V shed 0 bases and J shed 3 bases, with 9 bases lying between them. The CDR3 is 14 residues long. Germline lookup yields CDR1 LGHNA and CDR2 YNFKEQ. The CDR3 protein is CASSQDLGLYEQYF. CDR3 coding DNA: TGTGCCAGCAGCCAAGATCTGGGACTCTACGAGCAGTACTTC.

The rearrangement joins TRBV19 to TRBJ2-2; the match to TRBD2 covers 9 bases. Trimming took 1 base from V and 5 from J; bases not matched to a gene: 11. This CDR3 is built from 18 residues. The V gene's germline CDR1 is LNHDA and CDR2 SQIVND (reference sequence). CDR3 amino acids: CASSIGQGPSGRTGELFF. As DNA, the CDR3 is TGTGCCAGTAGTATAGGTCAGGGGCCCAGCGGGAGGACCGGGGAGCTGTTTTTT. The variable domain in full, completed from reference TRBV19 and TRBJ2-2, reads DGGITQSPKYLFRKEGQNVTLSCEQNLNHDAMYWYRQDPGQGLRLIYYSQIVNDFQKGDIAEGYSVSREKKESFPLTVTSAQKNPTAFYLCASSIGQGPSGRTGELFFGEGSRLTVL.

This clone was observed a handful of times. This chain links TRBV6-2 or TRBV6-3 with TRBJ1-2, with D tentatively TRBD1 (5 bases). CDR3 length: 14 amino acids. The germline V and J ends were trimmed by 4 bases and 0 bases, with 9 bases remaining between them. CDR1 and CDR2 from the germline V gene are MNHEY and SVGEGT. The CDR3 DNA follows: TGTGCCAGCAGTTCATCGGGGGCTAACTATGGCTACACCTTC. Amino acid sequence: CASSSSGANYGYTF.

The gene calls are TRBV6-5 and TRBJ1-2, with 8 bases identical to TRBD1. The V gene end was trimmed by 2 bases and the J gene end by 3 bases; junction bases not matched to a gene: 8. Germline assignment: CDR1 MNHEY and CDR2 SVGAGI. The CDR3 runs 16 residues. The CDR3 DNA is TGTGCCAGCAGTTACGGCCTGACAGGGGATTACTATGGCTACACCTTC. It specifies CASSYGLTGDYYGYTF.

This clone has more than one count but fewer than ten. CDR3 nucleotides: TGTGCCAGCAGCGTAGGCAGGGTTGGAAACACCATATATTTT. This codes for CASSVGRVGNTIYF. The chain links TRBV9 to TRBJ1-3, with D possibly matching TRBD1 (5 bases). V lost 0 bases to trimming and J lost 3 bases, with 7 bases between them. The CDR3 has 14 residues. Germline CDR1 reads SGDLS; CDR2 reads YYNGEE.

A single count supports this clone. The chain is built from TRBV6-2 or TRBV6-3 and TRBJ1-2, with D unclear. This CDR3 has 13 residues. The germline V gene has CDR1 MNHEY and CDR2 SVGEGT. The V and J ends lost 3 bases and 4 bases respectively, with 9 bases between them. The CDR3 spells CASSYGQPYGYTF. The CDR3 bases are TGTGCCAGCAGTTATGGGCAGCCCTATGGCTACACCTTC.

This chain uses TRBV4-2 with TRBJ2-2, with 9 positions matching TRBD2. V shed 0 bases and J 2 bases; nucleotides not matched to a gene: 7. The CDR3 totals 18 residues. Germline values: CDR1 LGHNA, CDR2 YNFKEQ. The CDR3 region is CASSQDFGGRVNTGELFF. CDR3 sequence (DNA): TGTGCCAGCAGCCAAGATTTTGGCGGGAGGGTTAACACCGGGGAGCTGTTTTTT.